This T cell receptor beta chain was captured in a study of shared clonotypes between healthy human individuals. Study background: The study enrolled a couple of women and three men aged 18 to 49.

V lost 1 base to trimming and J lost 2 bases, with 9 bases between them. CDR3 length: 14 residues. Germline assignment: CDR1 SEHNR and CDR2 FQNEAQ (reference sequence). For this clone: The sample holds other DNA sequences that translate to the same CDR3.

Sequenced by immunoSEQ multiplex PCR; TCRdb stores in-frame clones only, minus some. The table records millions of clones, 85% to 95% of them present only once. The receptor was isolated from a man in his late teens or twenties in good health. The source material was naive CD4+ T cells sorted from blood. Subset of the sample: CD45RA+ positively selected. The chain has TRBV7-9 and TRBJ2-7; D is uncertain. The CDR3 DNA follows: TGTGCCAGCAGCTTAGTTGGCGGTCCCTACGAGCAGTACTTC. Translating gives CASSLVGGPYEQYF.